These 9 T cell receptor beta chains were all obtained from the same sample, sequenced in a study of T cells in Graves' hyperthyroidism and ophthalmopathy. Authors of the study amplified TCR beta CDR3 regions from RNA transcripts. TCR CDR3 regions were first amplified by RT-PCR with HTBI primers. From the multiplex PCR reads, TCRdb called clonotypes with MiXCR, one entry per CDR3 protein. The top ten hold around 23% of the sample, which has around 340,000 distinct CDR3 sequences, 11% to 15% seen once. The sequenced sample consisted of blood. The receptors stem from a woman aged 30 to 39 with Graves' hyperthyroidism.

The CDR3 DNA reads as TGTGCCAGCAGCTTCTCTACAGGGAAAGAAAAACTGTTTTTT. This sequence encodes CASSFSTGKEKLFF. V gene TRBV7-9 combines with J gene TRBJ1-4; a weak D match, TRBD1 (6 bases). This CDR3 spans 14 amino acids. Germline CDR1 SEHNR, CDR2 FQNEAQ (reference sequence). V was trimmed by 3 bases and J by 8 bases, leaving 13 bases between them.

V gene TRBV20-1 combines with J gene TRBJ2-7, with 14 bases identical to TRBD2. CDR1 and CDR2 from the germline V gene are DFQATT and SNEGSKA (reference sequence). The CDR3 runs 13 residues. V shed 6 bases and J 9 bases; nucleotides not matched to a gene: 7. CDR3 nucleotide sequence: TGCAGTGCATCCGGGACTAGCGGGAGTGCGCAGTACTTC. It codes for CSASGTSGSAQYF.

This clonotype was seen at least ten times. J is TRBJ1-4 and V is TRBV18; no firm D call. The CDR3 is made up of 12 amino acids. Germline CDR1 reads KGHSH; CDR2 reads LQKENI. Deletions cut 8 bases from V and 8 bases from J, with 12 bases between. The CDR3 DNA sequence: TGTGCCAGCAGCCCTGATCGGGAAAAACTGTTTTTT. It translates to CASSPDREKLFF.

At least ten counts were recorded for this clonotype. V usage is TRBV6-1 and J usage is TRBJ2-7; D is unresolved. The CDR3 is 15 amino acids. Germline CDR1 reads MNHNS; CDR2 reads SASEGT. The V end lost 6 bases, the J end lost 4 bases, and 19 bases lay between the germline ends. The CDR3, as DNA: TGTGCCAGCAGGGGGTACTACGACCCGCCTTACGAGCAGTACTTC. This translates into CASRGYYDPPYEQYF.

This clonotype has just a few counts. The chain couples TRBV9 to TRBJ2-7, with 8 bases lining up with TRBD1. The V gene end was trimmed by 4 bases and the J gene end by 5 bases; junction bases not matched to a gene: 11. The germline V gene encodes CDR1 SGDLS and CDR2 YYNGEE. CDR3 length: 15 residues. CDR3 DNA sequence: TGTGCCAGCAGCCCCTTCCCGGGACAGGACAACGAGCAGTACTTC. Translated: CASSPFPGQDNEQYF. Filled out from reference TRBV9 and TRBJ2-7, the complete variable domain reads DSGVTQTPKHLITATGQRVTLRCSPRSGDLSVYWYQQSLDQGLQFLIQYYNGEERAKGNILERFSAQQFPDLHSELNLSSLELGDSALYFCASSPFPGQDNEQYFGPGTRLTVT.

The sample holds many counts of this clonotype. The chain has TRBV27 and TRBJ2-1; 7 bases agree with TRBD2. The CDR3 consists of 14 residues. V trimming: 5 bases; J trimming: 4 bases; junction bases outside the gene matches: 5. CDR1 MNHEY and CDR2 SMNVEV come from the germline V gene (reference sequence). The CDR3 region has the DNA TGTGCCAGCAGTCCAGCGGGACCATACAATGAGCAGTTCTTC. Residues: CASSPAGPYNEQFF.

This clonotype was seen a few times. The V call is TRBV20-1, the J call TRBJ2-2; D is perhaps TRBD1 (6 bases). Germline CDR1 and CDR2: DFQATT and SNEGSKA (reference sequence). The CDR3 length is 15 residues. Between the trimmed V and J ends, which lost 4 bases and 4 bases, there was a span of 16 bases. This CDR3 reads CSAMDRSLGTGELFF. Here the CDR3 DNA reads TGCAGTGCTATGGACAGATCGTTGGGCACCGGGGAGCTGTTTTTT.

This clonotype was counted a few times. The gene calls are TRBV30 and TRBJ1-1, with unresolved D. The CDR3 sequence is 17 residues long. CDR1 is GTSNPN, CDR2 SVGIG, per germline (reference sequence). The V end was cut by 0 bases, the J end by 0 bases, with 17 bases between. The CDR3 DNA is TGTGCCTGGAGTGTCCCCCCAGGCTCCCATCTGAACACTGAAGCTTTCTTT. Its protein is CAWSVPPGSHLNTEAFF.

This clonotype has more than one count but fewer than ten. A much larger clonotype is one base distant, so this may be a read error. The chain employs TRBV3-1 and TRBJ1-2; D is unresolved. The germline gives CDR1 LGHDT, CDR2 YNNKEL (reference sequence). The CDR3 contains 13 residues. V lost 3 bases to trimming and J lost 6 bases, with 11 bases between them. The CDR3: CASSQAGTDGYTF. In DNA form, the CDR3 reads TGTGCCAGCAGCCAGGCAGGCACGGATGGCTACACCTTC.